This T cell receptor (beta chain) derives from a study of blood T cells in healthy people across ages (dated by TCRdb to 2013 to 2016). Study-level background: In model experiments, template switching captured roughly one uniquely barcoded TCR beta cDNA molecule for every two T cells. The study measured age-related changes in TCR beta repertoire diversity using deep sequencing normalized with unique cDNA molecular identifiers. Four age groups were formed from the donors: young (average roughly 15 years), middle-aged (approximately 40), aged (about 62) and long-lived (82). To avoid experimental bias, donors of different ages were randomly spread across the sequencing lanes. For two donors (one aged 18 to 29 and one aged 80 or older), the study analyzed two additional independent replicas of 1 million unique cDNA reads from the same blood draw. The paper's findings and limits, for the study overall: Observed TCR beta diversity per million T cells fell roughly linearly with age, and a significant reduction was already apparent by age around 44. There was a strong correlation between observed TCR beta diversity and the percentage of naive T cells measured by flow cytometry. Compared with the aged group, the long-lived group had more naive CD4+ T cells, fewer expanded clones and increased TCR diversity, suggesting age selection. Estimates of total diversity based on one million sequenced T cells were considered lower bounds and underestimates. Conclusive comparison of naive and antigen-experienced compartments was prevented by the profiling of bulk unsorted PBMCs. Because the CMV infection status of the donors was unknown, age-related changes in expanded clonotypes may potentially have been confounded.

The approximately 39 donors, aged about 6 to 100 years, were systemically healthy Caucasian individuals from Russia. Each donor gave ten milliliters of peripheral blood, collected into EDTA-treated Vacutainer tubes. PBMCs were isolated by Ficoll-Paque density-gradient centrifugation, with at least 7 million obtained per sample. Trizol reagent was used to extract total RNA from PBMCs, with at least 5 micrograms per sample. The percentages of naive CD45RAhigh/CD27high T cells were determined by flow cytometry on a PBMC aliquot from every donor. Remarks on this clonotype: What antigen it recognizes has not been identified. Base qualities are not provided; no much larger clone lies one nucleotide away.

The CDR3, from cysteine to phenylalanine, totals 15 residues. Kept here is only the CDR3 DNA, which spans 45 bases and is read in frame from base 1. The trim is 0 bases for V and 6 bases for J, with a gap of 12 bases between the germline ends. The germline V gene specifies WSHSY as CDR1 and SAAADI as CDR2. Library method: 5' RACE. Sequencing took place on an Illumina HiSeq 2500. A second roughly 6 to 12 cycle PCR used a sample-barcoded 5' primer and a J-beta primer mix. Each TCR beta cDNA molecule received a unique molecular identifier from a template-switch 5' adaptor carrying 12 random nucleotides. At least 2.5 million CDR3-containing paired-end reads were obtained from each sample. First-strand cDNA synthesis was performed from all RNA using the Mint cDNA synthesis kit, with priming by a TRBC-specific oligonucleotide. All cDNA was treated with uracil-DNA glycosylase and then went through a first 18-cycle PCR with the universal primers M1SS and BC2_uni_R. Per the authors' processing: For normalization, 1 million high-quality reads were randomly selected from each sample, with every read carrying a distinct molecular identifier. Reads with shared molecular identifiers were discarded instead of being binned into consensus sequences. MiTCR, set to a Q25 quality threshold and the strictest error-elimination algorithm, was used for CDR3 identification, clonotype clustering and error correction. A nonparametric unseen species model with Euler transformation was used to estimate lower-bound total TCR beta diversity. The public reads were reprocessed in TCRdb via fastp at Q25 and MiXCR, keeping in-frame beta chains. CDR3 protein duplicates are merged, each entry listing the most common genes and DNA. These V and J calls originate from TCRdb's pipeline instead of the authors' own analysis. The sample table contains 700,000 to 900,000 distinct CDR3 sequences; only one count was recorded for approximately 53% of them. Roughly two fifths of the sample goes to the ten largest clones.

The sequenced sample was blood. The TCR originated in a man older than 75 in good health. This chain is built from TRBV10-2 and TRBJ2-1; TRBD2 is perhaps the D gene, given 6 matching bases. The DNA sequence follows: TGCGCCAGCAGTGAGTCAGGACTAAGTTCCAATGAGCAGTTCTTC. This is translated as CASSESGLSSNEQFF.